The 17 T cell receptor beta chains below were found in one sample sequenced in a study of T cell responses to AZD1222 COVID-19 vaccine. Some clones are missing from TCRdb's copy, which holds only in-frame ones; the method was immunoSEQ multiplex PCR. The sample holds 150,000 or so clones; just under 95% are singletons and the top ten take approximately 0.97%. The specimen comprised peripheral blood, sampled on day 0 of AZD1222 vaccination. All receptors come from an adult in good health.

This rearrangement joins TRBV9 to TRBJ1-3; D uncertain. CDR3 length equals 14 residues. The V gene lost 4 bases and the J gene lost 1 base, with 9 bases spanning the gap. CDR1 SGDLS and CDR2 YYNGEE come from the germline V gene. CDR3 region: CASSPGLSGNTIYF. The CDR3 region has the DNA TGTGCCAGCAGCCCCGGTCTTTCTGGAAACACCATATATTTT.

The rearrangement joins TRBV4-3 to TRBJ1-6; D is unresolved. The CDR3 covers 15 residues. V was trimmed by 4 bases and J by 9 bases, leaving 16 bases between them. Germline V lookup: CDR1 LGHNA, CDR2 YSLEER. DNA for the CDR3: TGCGCCAGCAGCCCCCAGCCCGGCCTAGCTTCACCCCTCCACTTT. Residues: CASSPQPGLASPLHF.

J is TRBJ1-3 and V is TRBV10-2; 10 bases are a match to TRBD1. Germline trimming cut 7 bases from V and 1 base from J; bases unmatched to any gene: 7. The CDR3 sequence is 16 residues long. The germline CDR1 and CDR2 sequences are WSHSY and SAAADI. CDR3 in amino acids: CASIEWTGGSGNTIYF. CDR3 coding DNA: TGCGCCAGCATAGAGTGGACAGGGGGGTCTGGAAACACCATATATTTT.

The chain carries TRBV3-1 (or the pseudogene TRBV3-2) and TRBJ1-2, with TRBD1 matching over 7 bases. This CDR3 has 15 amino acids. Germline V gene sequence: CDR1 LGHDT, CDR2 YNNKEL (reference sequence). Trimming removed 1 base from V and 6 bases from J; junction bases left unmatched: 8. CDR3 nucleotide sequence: TGTGCCAGCAGCCAAGGACCACAGGGGATTAATGGCTACACCTTC. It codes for CASSQGPQGINGYTF.

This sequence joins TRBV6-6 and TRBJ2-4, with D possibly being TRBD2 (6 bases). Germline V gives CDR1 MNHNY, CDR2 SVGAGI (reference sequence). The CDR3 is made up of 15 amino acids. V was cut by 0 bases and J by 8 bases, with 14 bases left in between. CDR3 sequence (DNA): TGTGCCAGCAGTTACTCGAATCTTGGCGGGGACATTCAGTACTTC. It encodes CASSYSNLGGDIQYF.

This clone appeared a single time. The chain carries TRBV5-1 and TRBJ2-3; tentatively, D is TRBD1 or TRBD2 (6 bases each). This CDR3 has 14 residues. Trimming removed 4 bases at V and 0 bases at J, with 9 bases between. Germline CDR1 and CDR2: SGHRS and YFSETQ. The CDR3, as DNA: TGCGCCAGCAGCCCGGGGGCCAGCACAGATACGCAGTATTTT. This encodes CASSPGASTDTQYF.

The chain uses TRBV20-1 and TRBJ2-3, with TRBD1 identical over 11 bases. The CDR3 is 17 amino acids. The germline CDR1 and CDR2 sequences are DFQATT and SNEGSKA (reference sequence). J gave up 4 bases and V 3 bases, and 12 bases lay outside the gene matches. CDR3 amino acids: CSASGSLGQGASDTQYF. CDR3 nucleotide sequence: TGCAGTGCTAGTGGAAGCCTTGGACAGGGGGCTTCAGATACGCAGTATTTT.

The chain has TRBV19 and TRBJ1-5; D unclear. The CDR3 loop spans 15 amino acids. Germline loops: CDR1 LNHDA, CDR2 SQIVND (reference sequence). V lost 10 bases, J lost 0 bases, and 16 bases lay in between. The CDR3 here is CATQPGENSNQPQHF. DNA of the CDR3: TGTGCCACCCAACCTGGAGAAAATAGCAATCAGCCCCAGCATTTT.

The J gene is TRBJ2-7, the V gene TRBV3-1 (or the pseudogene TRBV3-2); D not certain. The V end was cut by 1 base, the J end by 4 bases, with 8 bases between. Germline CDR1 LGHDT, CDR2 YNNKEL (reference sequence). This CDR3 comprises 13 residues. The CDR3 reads CASSQALEYEQYF. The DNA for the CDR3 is TGTGCCAGCAGCCAAGCTCTAGAGTACGAGCAGTACTTC.

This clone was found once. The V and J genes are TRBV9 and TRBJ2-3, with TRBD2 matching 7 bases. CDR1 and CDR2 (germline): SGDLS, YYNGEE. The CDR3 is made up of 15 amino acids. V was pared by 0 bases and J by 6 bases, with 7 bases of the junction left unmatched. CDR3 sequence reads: CASSVGGLYGDTQYF. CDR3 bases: TGTGCCAGCAGCGTAGGGGGACTATACGGCGATACGCAGTATTTT.

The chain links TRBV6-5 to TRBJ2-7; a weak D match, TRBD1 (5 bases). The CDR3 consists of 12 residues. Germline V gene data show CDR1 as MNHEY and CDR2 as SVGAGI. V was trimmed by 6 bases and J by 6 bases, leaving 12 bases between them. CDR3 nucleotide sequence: TGTGCCAGCAGCCAGGGTTTGGGCGAGCAGTACTTC. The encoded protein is CASSQGLGEQYF.

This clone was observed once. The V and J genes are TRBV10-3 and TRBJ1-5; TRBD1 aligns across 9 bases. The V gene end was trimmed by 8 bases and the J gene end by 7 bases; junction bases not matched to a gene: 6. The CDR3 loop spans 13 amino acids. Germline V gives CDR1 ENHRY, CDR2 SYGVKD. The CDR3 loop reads CAIGTGLAQPQHF. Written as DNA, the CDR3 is TGTGCCATCGGGACAGGGTTGGCGCAGCCCCAGCATTTT.

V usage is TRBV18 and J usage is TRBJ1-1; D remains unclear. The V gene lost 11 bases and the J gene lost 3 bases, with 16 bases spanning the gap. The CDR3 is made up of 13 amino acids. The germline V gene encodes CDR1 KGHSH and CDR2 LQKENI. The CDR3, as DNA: TGTGCCTCCCGTTCGCGAACCTACACTGAAGCTTTCTTT. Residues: CASRSRTYTEAFF.

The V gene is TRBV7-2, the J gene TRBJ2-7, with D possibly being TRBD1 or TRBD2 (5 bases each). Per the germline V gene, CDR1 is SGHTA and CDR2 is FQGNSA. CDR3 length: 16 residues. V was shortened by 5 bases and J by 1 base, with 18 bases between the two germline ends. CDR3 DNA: TGTGCCAGCAGCCCAAACCTGGGGCGGGTTTCCTACGAGCAGTACTTC. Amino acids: CASSPNLGRVSYEQYF.

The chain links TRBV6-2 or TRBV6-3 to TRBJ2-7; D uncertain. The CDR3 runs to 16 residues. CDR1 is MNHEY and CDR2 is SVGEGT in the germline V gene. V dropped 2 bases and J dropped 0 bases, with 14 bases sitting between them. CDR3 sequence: CASSYPLGALSYEQYF. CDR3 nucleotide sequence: TGTGCCAGCAGTTACCCCCTTGGAGCGCTCTCCTACGAGCAGTACTTC.

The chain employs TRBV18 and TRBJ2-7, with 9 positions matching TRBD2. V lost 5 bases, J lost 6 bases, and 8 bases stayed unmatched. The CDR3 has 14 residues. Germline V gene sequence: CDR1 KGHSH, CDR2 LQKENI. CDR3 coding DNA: TGTGCCAGCTCAAAATCTAGCGGGGATGTCGAGCAGTACTTC. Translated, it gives CASSKSSGDVEQYF.

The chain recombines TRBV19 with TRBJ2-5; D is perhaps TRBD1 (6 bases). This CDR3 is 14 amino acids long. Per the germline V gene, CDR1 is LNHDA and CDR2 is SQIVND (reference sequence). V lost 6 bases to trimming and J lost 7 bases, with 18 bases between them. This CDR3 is CASRPTGPATTQYF. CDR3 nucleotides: TGTGCCAGTAGACCGACAGGACCGGCAACGACCCAGTACTTC.